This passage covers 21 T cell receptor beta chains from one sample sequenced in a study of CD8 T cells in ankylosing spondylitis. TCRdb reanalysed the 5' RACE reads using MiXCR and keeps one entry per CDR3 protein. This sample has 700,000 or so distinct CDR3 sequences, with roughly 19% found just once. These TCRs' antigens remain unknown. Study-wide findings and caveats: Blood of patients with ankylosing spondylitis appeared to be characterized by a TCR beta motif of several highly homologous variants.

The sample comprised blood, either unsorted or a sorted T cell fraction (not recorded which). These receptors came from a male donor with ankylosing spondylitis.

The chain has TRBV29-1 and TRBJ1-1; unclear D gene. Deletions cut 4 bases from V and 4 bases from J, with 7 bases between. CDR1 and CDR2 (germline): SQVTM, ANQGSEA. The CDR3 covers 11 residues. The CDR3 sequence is CSVGVATEAFF. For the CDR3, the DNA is TGCAGCGTTGGGGTGGCCACTGAAGCTTTCTTT.

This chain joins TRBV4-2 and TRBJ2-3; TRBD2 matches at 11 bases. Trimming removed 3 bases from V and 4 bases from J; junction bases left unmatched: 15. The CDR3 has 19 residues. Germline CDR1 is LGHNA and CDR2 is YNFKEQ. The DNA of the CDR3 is TGTGCCAGCAGCCAGTGGGCCCTGACTAGCGGGGAAGGGGCAGATACGCAGTATTTT. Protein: CASSQWALTSGEGADTQYF.

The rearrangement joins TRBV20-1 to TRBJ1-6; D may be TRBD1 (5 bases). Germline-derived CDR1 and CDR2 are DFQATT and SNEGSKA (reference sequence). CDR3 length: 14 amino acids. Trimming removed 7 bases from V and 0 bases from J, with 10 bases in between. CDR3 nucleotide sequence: TGCAGTGTCCTTGACAGCTCCTATAATTCACCCCTCCACTTT. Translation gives CSVLDSSYNSPLHF.

CDR3 protein: CASSLGARDGNSPLHF. In DNA, the CDR3 is TGTGCCAGCAGTTTAGGGGCTCGGGACGGTAATTCACCCCTCCACTTT. The chain couples TRBV28 to TRBJ1-6, with D possibly being TRBD1 (5 bases). The CDR3 is 16 amino acids. V lost 2 bases and J 6 bases, leaving 14 bases between the germline ends. Germline assignment: CDR1 MDHEN and CDR2 SYDVKM.

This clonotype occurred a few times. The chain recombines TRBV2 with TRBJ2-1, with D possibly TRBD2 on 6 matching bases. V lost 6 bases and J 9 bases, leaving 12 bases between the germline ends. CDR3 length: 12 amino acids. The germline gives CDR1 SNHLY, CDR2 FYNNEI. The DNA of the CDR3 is TGTGCCAGCAGAAGGGAGGTCGCTGAGCAGTTCTTC. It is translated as CASRREVAEQFF.

The CDR3 sequence: CSVEDRGRGGYGYTF. The CDR3 region has the DNA TGCAGCGTTGAAGACAGGGGGCGCGGGGGCTATGGCTACACCTTC. This chain links TRBV29-1 with TRBJ1-2, with 8 bases that match TRBD1. V dropped 0 bases and J dropped 4; count of bases not matched to a gene: 7. Germline V gives CDR1 SQVTM, CDR2 ANQGSEA. This CDR3 region has 15 residues. The full variable domain, with the rest looked up from reference TRBV29-1 and TRBJ1-2, is SAVISQKPSRDICQRGTSLTIQCQVDSQVTMMFWYRQQPGQSLTLIATANQGSEATYESGFVIDKFPISRPNLTFSTLTVSNMSPEDSSIYLCSVEDRGRGGYGYTFGSGTRLTVV.

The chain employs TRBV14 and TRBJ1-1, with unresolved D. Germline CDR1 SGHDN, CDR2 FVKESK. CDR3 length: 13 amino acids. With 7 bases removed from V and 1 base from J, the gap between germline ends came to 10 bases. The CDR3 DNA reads TGTGCCAGCAACCGAGGACGGAACACTGAAGCTTTCTTT. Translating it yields CASNRGRNTEAFF. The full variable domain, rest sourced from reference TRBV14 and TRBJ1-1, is EAGVTQFPSHSVIEKGQTVTLRCDPISGHDNLYWYRRVMGKEIKFLLHFVKESKQDESGMPNNRFLAERTGGTYSTLKVQPAELEDSGVYFCASNRGRNTEAFFGQGTRLTVV.

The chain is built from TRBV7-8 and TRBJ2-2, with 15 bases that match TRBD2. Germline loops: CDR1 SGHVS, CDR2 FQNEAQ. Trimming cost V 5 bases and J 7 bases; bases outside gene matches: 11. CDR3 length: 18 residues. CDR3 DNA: TGTGCCAGCAGCCCCGGGGGGGGACTAGCGGGAGGAGGCGGGGAGCTGTTTTTT. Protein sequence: CASSPGGGLAGGGGELFF. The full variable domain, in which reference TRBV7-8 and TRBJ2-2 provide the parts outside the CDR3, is GAGVSQSPRYKVAKRGQDVALRCDPISGHVSLFWYQQALGQGPEFLTYFQNEAQLDKSGLPSDRFFAERPEGSVSTLKIQRTQQEDSAVYLCASSPGGGLAGGGGELFFGEGSRLTVL.

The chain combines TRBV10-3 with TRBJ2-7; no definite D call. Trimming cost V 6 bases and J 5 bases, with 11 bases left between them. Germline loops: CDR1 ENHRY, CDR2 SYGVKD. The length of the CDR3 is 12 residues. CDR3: CAIRGVTDEQYF. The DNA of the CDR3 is TGTGCCATCAGGGGCGTTACCGACGAGCAGTACTTC.

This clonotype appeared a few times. The CDR3 DNA reads as TGTGCCAGCAGCAACGTCGAACCCCCCGGGACAGCCTACTACAATGAGCAGTTCTTC. Its translation is CASSNVEPPGTAYYNEQFF. The gene calls are TRBV6-2 or TRBV6-3 and TRBJ2-1; the match to TRBD1 covers 7 bases. After removal of 6 bases from V and 3 bases from J, the junction contained 20 bases not matched to a gene. The CDR3 length is 19 residues. The germline V gene encodes CDR1 MNHEY and CDR2 SVGEGT.

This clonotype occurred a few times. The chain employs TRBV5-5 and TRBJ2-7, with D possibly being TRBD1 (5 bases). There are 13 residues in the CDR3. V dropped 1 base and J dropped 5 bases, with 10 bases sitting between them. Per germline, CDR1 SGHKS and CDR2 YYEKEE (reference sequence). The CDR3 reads CASSLWGVNEQYF. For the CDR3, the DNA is TGTGCCAGCAGCTTGTGGGGCGTCAACGAGCAGTACTTC.

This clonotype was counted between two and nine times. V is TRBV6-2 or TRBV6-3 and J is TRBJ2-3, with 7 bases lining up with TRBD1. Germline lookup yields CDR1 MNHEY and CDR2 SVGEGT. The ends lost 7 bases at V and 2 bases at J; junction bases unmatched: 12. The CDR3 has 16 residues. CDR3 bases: TGTGCCAGCACCCCAATCGGGACAGCGGTCACAGATACGCAGTATTTT. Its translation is CASTPIGTAVTDTQYF.

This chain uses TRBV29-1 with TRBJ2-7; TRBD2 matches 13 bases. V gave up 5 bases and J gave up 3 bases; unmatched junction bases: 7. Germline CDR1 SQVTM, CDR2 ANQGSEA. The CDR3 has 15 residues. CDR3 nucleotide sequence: TGCAGCGTTAAAGGGACTAGCGGGGCCAGCTACGAGCAGTACTTC. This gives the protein CSVKGTSGASYEQYF.

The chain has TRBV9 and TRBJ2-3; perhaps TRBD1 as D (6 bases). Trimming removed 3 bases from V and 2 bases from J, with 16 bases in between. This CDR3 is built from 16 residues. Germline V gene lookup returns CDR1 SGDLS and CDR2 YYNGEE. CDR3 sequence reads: CASSAGTRLHTDTQYF. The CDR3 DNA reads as TGTGCCAGCAGCGCGGGGACACGCCTGCACACAGATACGCAGTATTTT.

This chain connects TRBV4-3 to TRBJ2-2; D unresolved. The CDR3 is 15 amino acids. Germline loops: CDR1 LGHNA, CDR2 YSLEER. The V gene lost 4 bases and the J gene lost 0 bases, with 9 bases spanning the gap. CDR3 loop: CASSPAITNTGELFF. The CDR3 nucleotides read TGCGCCAGCAGCCCGGCGATAACGAACACCGGGGAGCTGTTTTTT.

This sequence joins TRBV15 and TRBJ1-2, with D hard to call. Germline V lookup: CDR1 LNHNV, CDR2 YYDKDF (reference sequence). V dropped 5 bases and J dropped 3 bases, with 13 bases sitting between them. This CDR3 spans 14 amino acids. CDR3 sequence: CATSPHRNYYGYTF. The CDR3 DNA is TGTGCCACCAGCCCGCATCGTAACTACTATGGCTACACCTTC.

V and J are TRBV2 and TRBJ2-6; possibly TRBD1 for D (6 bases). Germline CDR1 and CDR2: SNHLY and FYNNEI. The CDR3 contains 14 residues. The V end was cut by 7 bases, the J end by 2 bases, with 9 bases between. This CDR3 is CASNREAGANVLTF. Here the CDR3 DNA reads TGTGCCAGCAACAGGGAAGCTGGGGCCAACGTCCTGACTTTC.

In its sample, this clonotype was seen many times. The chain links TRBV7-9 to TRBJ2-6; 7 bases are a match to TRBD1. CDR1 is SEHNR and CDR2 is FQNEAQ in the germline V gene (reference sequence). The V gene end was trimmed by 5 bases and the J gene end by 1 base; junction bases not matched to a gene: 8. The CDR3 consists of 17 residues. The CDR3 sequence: CASSKGQFVSGANVLTF. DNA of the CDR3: TGTGCCAGCAGCAAGGGACAGTTTGTTTCTGGGGCCAACGTCCTGACTTTC.

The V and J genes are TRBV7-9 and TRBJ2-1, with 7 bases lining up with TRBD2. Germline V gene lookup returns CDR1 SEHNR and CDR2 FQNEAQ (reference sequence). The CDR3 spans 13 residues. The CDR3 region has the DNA TGTGCAAACCGGGTAGCGGGTGGGAATGAGCAGTTCTTC. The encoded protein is CANRVAGGNEQFF.

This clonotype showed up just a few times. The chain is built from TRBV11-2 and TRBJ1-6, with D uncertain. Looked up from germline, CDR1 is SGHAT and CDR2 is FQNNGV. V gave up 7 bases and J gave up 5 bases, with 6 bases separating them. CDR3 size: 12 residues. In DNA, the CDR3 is TGTGCCAGCACCGGGGATAATTCACCCCTCCACTTT. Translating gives CASTGDNSPLHF.

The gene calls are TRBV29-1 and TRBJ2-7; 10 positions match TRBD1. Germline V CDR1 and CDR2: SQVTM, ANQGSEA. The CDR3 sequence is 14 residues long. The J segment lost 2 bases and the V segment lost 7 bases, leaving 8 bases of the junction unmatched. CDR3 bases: TGCAGCGCAGCACCGGGACAGGGGCCCTACGAGCAGTACTTC. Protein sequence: CSAAPGQGPYEQYF.